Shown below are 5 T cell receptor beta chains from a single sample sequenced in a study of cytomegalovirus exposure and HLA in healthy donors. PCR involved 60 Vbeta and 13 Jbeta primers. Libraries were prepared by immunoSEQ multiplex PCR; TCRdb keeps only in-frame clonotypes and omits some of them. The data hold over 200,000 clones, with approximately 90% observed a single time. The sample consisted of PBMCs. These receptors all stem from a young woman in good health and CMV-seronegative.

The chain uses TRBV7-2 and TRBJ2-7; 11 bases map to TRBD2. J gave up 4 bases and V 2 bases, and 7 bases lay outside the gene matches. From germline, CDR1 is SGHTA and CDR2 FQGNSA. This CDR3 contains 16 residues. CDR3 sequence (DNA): TGTGCCAGCAGCTTATTTAGTAGCGGGGGGGCGTACGAGCAGTACTTC. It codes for CASSLFSSGGAYEQYF.

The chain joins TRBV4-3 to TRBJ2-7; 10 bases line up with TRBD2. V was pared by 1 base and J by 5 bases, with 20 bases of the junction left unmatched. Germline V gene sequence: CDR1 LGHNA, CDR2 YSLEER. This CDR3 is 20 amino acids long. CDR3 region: CASSQGLVEVASGRSDEQYF. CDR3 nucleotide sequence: TGCGCCAGCAGCCAAGGTCTAGTGGAGGTGGCTAGCGGGAGAAGCGACGAGCAGTACTTC.

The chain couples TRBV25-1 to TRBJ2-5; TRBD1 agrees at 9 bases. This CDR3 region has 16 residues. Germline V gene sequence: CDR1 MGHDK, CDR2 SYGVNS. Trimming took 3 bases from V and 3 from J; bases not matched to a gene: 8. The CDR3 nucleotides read TGTGCCAGCAGTGACCCGAGACAGGGGGGGGAAGAGACCCAGTACTTC. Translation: CASSDPRQGGEETQYF.

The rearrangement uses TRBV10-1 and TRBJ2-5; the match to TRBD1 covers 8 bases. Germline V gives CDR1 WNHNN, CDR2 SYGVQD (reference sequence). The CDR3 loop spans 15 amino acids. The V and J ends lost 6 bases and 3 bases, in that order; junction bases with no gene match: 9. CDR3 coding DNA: TGCGCCAGCAGGAAGACAGGGGTGTGGGAAGAGACCCAGTACTTC. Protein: CASRKTGVWEETQYF.

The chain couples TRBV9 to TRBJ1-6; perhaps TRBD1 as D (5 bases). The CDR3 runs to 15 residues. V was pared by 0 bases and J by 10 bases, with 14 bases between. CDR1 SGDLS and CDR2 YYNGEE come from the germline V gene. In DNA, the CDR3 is TGTGCCAGCAGCGTAGGGGTCGACAGAAACTCACCCCTCCACTTT. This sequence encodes CASSVGVDRNSPLHF.